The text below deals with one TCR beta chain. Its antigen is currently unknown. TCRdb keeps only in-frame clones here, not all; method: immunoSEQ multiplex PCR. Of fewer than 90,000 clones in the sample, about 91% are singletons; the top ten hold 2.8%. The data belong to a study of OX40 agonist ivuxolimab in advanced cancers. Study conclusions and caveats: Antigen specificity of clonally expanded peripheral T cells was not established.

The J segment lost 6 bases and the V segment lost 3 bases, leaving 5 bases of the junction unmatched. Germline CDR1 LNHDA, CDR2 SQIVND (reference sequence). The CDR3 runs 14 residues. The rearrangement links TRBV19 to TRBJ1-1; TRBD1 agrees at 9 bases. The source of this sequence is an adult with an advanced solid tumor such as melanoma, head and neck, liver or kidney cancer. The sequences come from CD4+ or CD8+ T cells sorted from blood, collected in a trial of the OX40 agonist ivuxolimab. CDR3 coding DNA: TGTGCCAGTAGTATCCGACAGGGGGGAGCTGAAGCTTTCTTT. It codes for CASSIRQGGAEAFF.